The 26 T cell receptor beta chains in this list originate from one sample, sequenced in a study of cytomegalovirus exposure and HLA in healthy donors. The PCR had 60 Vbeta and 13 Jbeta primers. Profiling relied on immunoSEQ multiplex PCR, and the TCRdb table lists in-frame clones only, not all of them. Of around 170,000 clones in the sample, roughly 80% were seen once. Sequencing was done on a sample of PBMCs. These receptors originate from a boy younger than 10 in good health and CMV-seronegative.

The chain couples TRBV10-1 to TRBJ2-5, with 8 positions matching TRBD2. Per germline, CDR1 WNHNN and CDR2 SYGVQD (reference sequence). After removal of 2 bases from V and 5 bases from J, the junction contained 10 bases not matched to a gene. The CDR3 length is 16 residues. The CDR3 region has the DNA TGCGCCAGCAGTGAGGAGCGGGGGCCACCTGGGGAGACCCAGTACTTC. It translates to CASSEERGPPGETQYF.

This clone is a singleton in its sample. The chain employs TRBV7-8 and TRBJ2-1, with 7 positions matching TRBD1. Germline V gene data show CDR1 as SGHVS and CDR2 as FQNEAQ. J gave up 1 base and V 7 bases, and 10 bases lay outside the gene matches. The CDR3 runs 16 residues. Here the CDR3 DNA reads TGTGCCAGCATTAAAAGCAGGACAGGATCCTACAATGAGCAGTTCTTC. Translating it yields CASIKSRTGSYNEQFF.

CDR3 in DNA: TGTGCCAGCTCACCAGACAGGGTCAGCACAGATACGCAGTATTTT. It translates to CASSPDRVSTDTQYF. The gene calls are TRBV18 and TRBJ2-3; TRBD1 agrees at 7 bases. This CDR3 has 15 amino acids. The ends lost 2 bases at V and 0 bases at J; junction bases unmatched: 2. CDR1 is KGHSH and CDR2 is LQKENI in the germline V gene.

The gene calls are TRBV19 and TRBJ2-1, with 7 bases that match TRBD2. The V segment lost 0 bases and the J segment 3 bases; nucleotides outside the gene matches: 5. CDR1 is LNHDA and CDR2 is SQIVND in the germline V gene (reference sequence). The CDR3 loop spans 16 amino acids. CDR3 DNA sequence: TGTGCCAGTAGTATAGATCCGGGGGGAGGCTACAATGAGCAGTTCTTC. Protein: CASSIDPGGGYNEQFF.

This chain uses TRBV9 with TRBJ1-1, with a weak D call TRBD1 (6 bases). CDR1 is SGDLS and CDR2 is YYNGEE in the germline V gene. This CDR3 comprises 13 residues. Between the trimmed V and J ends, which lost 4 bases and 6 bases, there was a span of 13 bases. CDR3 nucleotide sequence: TGTGCCAGCAGCCCTAGCGGGGGGCCTGAAGCTTTCTTT. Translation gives CASSPSGGPEAFF.

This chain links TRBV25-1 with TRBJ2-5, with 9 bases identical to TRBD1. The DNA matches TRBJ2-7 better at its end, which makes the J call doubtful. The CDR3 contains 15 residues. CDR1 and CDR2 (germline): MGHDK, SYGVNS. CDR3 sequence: CASGDWAQGAGEQYF. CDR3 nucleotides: TGTGCCAGTGGTGATTGGGCACAGGGGGCGGGCGAGCAGTACTTC.

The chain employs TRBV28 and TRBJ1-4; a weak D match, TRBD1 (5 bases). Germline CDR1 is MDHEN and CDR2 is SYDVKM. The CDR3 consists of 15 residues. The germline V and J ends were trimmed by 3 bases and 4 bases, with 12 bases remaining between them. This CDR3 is CASSFQGLINEKLFF. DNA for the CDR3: TGTGCCAGCAGTTTTCAGGGCCTTATTAATGAAAAACTGTTTTTT.

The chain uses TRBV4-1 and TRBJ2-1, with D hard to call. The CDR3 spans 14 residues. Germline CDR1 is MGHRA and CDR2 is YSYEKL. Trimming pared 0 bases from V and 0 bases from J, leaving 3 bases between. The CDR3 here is CASSQEYSYNEQFF. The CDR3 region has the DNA TGCGCCAGCAGCCAAGAATACTCCTACAATGAGCAGTTCTTC.

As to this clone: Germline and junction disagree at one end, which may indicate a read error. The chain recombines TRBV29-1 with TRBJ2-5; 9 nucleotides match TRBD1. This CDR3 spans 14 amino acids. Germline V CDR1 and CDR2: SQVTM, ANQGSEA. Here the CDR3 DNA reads TGCAGCGTTGAAGACCTACGCGAACAGGGGGCCAAAGACTTC. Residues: CSVEDLREQGAKDF. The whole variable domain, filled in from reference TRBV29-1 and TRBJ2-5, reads SAVISQKPSRDICQRGTSLTIQCQVDSQVTMMFWYRQQPGQSLTLIATANQGSEATYESGFVIDKFPISRPNLTFSTLTVSNMSPEDSSIYLCSVEDLREQGAKDFGPGTRLLVL.

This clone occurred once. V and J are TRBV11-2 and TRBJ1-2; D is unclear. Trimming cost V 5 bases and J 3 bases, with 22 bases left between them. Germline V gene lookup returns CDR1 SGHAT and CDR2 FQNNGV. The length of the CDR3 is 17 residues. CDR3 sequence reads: CASSRPIGRWTHYGYTF. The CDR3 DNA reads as TGTGCCAGCAGCCGACCTATAGGACGCTGGACTCACTATGGCTACACCTTC.

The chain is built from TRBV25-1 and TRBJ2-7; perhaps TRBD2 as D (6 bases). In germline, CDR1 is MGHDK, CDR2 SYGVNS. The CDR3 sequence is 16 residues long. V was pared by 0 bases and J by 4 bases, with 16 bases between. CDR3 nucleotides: TGTGCCAGCAGTGAATATTTCCCGGGAGAGGGATACGAGCAGTACTTC. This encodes CASSEYFPGEGYEQYF.

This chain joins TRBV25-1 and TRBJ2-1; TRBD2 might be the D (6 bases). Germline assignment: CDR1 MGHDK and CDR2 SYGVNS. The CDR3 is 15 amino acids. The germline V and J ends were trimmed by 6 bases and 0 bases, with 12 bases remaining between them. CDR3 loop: CASRRSTSSYNEQFF. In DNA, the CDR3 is TGTGCCAGCAGGCGGTCGACTAGCTCCTACAATGAGCAGTTCTTC.

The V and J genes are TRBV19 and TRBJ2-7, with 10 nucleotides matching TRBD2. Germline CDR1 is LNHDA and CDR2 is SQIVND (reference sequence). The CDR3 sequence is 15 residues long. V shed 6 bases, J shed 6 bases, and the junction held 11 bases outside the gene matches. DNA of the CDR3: TGTGCCAGTAGCGCTAGCGGGAGTTCTCGTCGCGAGCAGTACTTC. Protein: CASSASGSSRREQYF.

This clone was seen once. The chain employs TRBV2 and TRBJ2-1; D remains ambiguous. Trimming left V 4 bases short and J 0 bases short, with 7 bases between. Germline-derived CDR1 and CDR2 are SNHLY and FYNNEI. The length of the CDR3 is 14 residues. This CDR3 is CASSGRISYNEQFF. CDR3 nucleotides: TGTGCCAGCAGTGGGCGGATCTCCTACAATGAGCAGTTCTTC.

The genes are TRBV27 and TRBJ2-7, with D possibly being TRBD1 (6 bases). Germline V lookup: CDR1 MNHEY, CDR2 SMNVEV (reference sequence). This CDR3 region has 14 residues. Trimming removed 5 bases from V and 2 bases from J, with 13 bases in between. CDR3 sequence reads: CASSTQTGPYEQYF. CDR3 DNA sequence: TGTGCCAGCAGTACCCAGACAGGACCCTACGAGCAGTACTTC.

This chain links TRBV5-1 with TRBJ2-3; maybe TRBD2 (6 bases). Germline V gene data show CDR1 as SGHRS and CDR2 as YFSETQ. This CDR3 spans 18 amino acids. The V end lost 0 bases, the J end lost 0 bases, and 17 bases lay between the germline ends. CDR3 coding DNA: TGCGCCAGCAGCTTGGCCACCGCAACTAGCCGAAGCACAGATACGCAGTATTTT. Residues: CASSLATATSRSTDTQYF.

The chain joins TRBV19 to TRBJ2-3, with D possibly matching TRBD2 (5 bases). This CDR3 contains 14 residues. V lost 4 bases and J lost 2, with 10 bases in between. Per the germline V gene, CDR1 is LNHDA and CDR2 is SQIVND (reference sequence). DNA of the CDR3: TGTGCCAGTAGTAGAGGACTCCTCACAGATACGCAGTATTTT. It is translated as CASSRGLLTDTQYF.

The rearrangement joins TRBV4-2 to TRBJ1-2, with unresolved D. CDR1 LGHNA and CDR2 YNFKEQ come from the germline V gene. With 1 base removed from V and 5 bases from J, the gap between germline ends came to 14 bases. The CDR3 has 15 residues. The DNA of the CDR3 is TGTGCCAGCAGCCAAGTCCCAGGCTATGGGTATGGCTACACCTTC. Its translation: CASSQVPGYGYGYTF.

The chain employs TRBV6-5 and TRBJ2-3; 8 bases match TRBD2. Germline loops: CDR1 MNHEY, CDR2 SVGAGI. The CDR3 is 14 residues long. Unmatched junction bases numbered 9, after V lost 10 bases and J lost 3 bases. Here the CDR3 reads CATRLAKLTDTQYF. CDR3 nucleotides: TGTGCCACCAGACTAGCGAAACTTACAGATACGCAGTATTTT.

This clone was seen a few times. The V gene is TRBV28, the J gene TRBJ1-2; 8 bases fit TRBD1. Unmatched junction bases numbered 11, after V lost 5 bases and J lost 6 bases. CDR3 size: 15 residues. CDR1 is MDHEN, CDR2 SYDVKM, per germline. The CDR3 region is CASSQRPGTGNGYTF. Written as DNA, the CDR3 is TGTGCCAGCAGTCAAAGACCCGGGACAGGAAATGGCTACACCTTC.

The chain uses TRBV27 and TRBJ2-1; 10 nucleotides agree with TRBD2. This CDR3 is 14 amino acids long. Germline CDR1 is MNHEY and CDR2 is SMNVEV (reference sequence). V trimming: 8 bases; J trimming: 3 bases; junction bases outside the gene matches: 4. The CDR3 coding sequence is TGTGCCAGCTCCACTAGCGGGGTCTACAATGAGCAGTTCTTC. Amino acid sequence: CASSTSGVYNEQFF.

CDR3 nucleotide sequence: TGTGCCAGCAGCGCCGAGCGGGGACGGAAAGAGACCCAGTACTTC. This encodes CASSAERGRKETQYF. The chain links TRBV5-4 to TRBJ2-5; 7 bases are a match to TRBD2. The length of the CDR3 is 15 residues. CDR1 SGHNT and CDR2 YYREEE come from the germline V gene (reference sequence). V lost 4 bases to trimming and J lost 3 bases; unmatched junction nucleotides: 9.

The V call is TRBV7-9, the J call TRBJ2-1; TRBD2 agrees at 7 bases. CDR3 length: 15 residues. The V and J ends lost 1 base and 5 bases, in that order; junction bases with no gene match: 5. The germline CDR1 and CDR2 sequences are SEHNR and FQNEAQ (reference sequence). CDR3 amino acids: CASSLEGGPHNEQFF. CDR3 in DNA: TGTGCCAGCAGCTTAGAGGGAGGGCCCCACAATGAGCAGTTCTTC.

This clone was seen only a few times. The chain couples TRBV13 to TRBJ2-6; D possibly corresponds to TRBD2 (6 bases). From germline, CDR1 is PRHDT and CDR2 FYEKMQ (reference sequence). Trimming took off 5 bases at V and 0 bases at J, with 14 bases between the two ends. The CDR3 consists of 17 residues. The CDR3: CASSRTSGDSGANVLTF. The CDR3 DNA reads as TGTGCCAGCAGCCGGACATCGGGGGACTCTGGGGCCAACGTCCTGACTTTC.

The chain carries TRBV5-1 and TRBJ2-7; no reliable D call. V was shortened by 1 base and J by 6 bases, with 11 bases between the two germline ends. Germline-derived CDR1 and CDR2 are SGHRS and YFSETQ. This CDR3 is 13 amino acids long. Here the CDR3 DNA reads TGCGCCAGCAGCTTGACAAAATCTCTCGAGCAGTACTTC. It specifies CASSLTKSLEQYF.

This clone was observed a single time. The CDR3 protein is CASSGAGAVDTQYF. The CDR3 nucleotides are TGTGCCAGCAGCGGAGCGGGAGCAGTAGATACGCAGTATTTT. The rearrangement uses TRBV9 and TRBJ2-3, with TRBD2 matching 8 bases. The CDR3 has 14 amino acids. V dropped 3 bases and J dropped 5; count of bases not matched to a gene: 5. Per germline, CDR1 SGDLS and CDR2 YYNGEE. The full variable domain, in which reference TRBV9 and TRBJ2-3 provide the parts outside the CDR3, is DSGVTQTPKHLITATGQRVTLRCSPRSGDLSVYWYQQSLDQGLQFLIQYYNGEERAKGNILERFSAQQFPDLHSELNLSSLELGDSALYFCASSGAGAVDTQYFGPGTRLTVL.